The subject of this entry is one T cell receptor (beta chain). What it binds is unknown. Germline V gene lookup returns CDR1 SEHNR and CDR2 FQNEAQ (reference sequence). The CDR3 has 17 amino acids. The V gene end was trimmed by 3 bases and the J gene end by 0 bases; junction bases not matched to a gene: 7. Using immunoSEQ multiplex PCR, the repertoire was profiled, and TCRdb retains in-frame clones only, with some absent. Altogether some 190,000 clones are present, around 94% being singletons, with the ten largest covering roughly 1.3%. The data belong to a study of T cell responses to AZD1222 COVID-19 vaccine. The study, taken as a whole, reports: Sampled repertoires all dated from after the peak T cell response. Receipt of two AZD1222 doses was followed by a rise in Spike-specific TCR breadth and depth. Seropositivity was recorded at baseline in only a handful of AZD1222 recipients.

The TCR originated in an adult in good health. This chain links TRBV7-9 with TRBJ2-3; 9 positions agree with TRBD2. Source: peripheral blood, taken on day 0 of AZD1222 vaccination. In nucleotides, the CDR3 is TGTGCCAGCAGCTTCGCGGGGGGGGTCCGAAGCACAGATACGCAGTATTTT. Residues: CASSFAGGVRSTDTQYF.